These 16 T cell receptor beta chains were sequenced from one sample in a study of blood T cell repertoires in COVID-19. Repertoires were generated with immunoSEQ multiplex PCR, while TCRdb's copy carries only in-frame clones and drops some. The sample consists of over 200,000 clones, approximately 87% of them appearing once. The sequenced sample was PBMCs or T cells enriched from blood (not recorded which). The receptors come from a woman aged 45-65 years in a cohort exposed to, infected with or recovered from COVID-19 (not recorded which).

This sequence joins TRBV6-5 and TRBJ2-2; D perhaps matches TRBD2 (5 bases). The V end lost 5 bases, the J end lost 5 bases, and 12 bases lay between the germline ends. CDR1 is MNHEY and CDR2 is SVGAGI in the germline V gene. The CDR3 is made up of 14 amino acids. CDR3 loop: CASSNRDFTGELFF. The CDR3 DNA reads TGTGCCAGCAGTAACCGGGATTTTACCGGGGAGCTGTTTTTT.

In the case of this clone: In the same sample, other DNA sequences code for this CDR3. This chain links TRBV27 with TRBJ1-5; D is unresolved. This CDR3 spans 13 amino acids. The V end lost 3 bases, the J end lost 0 bases, and 3 bases lay between the germline ends. Germline V gene lookup returns CDR1 MNHEY and CDR2 SMNVEV (reference sequence). The CDR3 sequence: CASSFYSNQPQHF. CDR3 DNA: TGTGCCAGCAGTTTTTATAGCAATCAGCCCCAGCATTTT.

V gene TRBV9 combines with J gene TRBJ2-3; 7 bases line up with TRBD1. This CDR3 contains 15 residues. With 3 bases clipped from V and 0 bases from J, the junction kept 4 bases outside the gene matches. Germline CDR1 SGDLS, CDR2 YYNGEE. CDR3 protein: CASSGGQESTDTQYF. In DNA, the CDR3 is TGTGCCAGCAGCGGCGGACAGGAAAGCACAGATACGCAGTATTTT.

This clone has a single count. The chain recombines TRBV4-1 with TRBJ1-4, with D unresolved. The CDR3 has 13 residues. Per germline, CDR1 MGHRA and CDR2 YSYEKL. Trimming took 6 bases from V and 10 from J, leaving 15 bases between them. For the CDR3, the DNA is TGCGCCAGCAGGTCTGAGGCTGTCGGAAAACTGTTTTTT. The encoded protein is CASRSEAVGKLFF.

The V call is TRBV28, the J call TRBJ1-3; the D gene is possibly TRBD1 (5 bases). CDR1 is MDHEN, CDR2 SYDVKM, per germline. The CDR3 contains 16 residues. Deletions cut 6 bases from V and 0 bases from J, with 15 bases between. CDR3 residues: CASSTIGRGSGNTIYF. CDR3 coding DNA: TGTGCCAGCAGCACAATAGGGAGGGGCTCTGGAAACACCATATATTTT. Full variable domain (rest looked up from reference TRBV28 and TRBJ1-3): DVKVTQSSRYLVKRTGEKVFLECVQDMDHENMFWYRQDPGLGLRLIYFSYDVKMKEKGDIPEGYSVSREKKERFSLILESASTNQTSMYLCASSTIGRGSGNTIYFGEGSWLTVV.

The CDR3 loop is CASSLMSSYNSPLHF. The CDR3 nucleotides are TGTGCCAGCAGTTTAATGAGCTCCTATAATTCACCCCTCCACTTT. The rearrangement links TRBV27 to TRBJ1-6, with D unclear. Per germline, CDR1 MNHEY and CDR2 SMNVEV (reference sequence). Trimming removed 2 bases from V and 0 bases from J, with 5 bases in between. The CDR3 runs to 15 residues.

The genes are TRBV15 and TRBJ2-1; 9 nucleotides line up with TRBD2. CDR1 is LNHNV, CDR2 YYDKDF, per germline (reference sequence). The CDR3 extends over 15 amino acids. Trimming removed 4 bases from V and 4 bases from J; junction bases left unmatched: 5. The DNA for the CDR3 is TGTGCCACCAGCAAGGGCGGGGGGGCTTACAATGAGCAGTTCTTC. This encodes CATSKGGGAYNEQFF. Together with reference TRBV15 and TRBJ2-1, the CDR3 gives the full variable domain: DAMVIQNPRYQVTQFGKPVTLSCSQTLNHNVMYWYQQKSSQAPKLLFHYYDKDFNNEADTPDNFQSRRPNTSFCFLDIRSPGLGDTAMYLCATSKGGGAYNEQFFGPGTRLTVL.

This clone was observed once. The rearrangement joins TRBV5-1 to TRBJ1-6; 7 bases align to TRBD1. The CDR3 has 15 residues. Germline CDR1 reads SGHRS; CDR2 reads YFSETQ. Trimming took 1 base from V and 7 from J; bases not matched to a gene: 5. CDR3 nucleotide sequence: TGCGCCAGCAGCTTGTCCCGACAGGGAAATTCACCCCTCCACTTT. It is translated as CASSLSRQGNSPLHF. Supplemented by reference TRBV5-1 and TRBJ1-6, the full variable domain reads KAGVTQTPRYLIKTRGQQVTLSCSPISGHRSVSWYQQTPGQGLQFLFEYFSETQRNKGNFPGRFSGRQFSNSRSEMNVSTLELGDSALYLCASSLSRQGNSPLHFGNGTRLTVT.

The CDR3 here is CASSLGQGAYGYTF. In nucleotides, the CDR3 is TGTGCCAGCAGCTTAGGGCAGGGCGCCTATGGCTACACCTTC. This rearrangement joins TRBV7-2 to TRBJ1-2; maybe TRBD1 (5 bases). CDR1 and CDR2 from the germline V gene are SGHTA and FQGNSA. The CDR3 has 14 residues. V was cut by 1 base and J by 4 bases, with 10 bases left in between.

This clone was observed a single time. The gene calls are TRBV15 and TRBJ2-3, with TRBD1 matching over 10 bases. This CDR3 is built from 18 residues. Germline V gives CDR1 LNHNV, CDR2 YYDKDF (reference sequence). Trimming removed 2 bases from V and 4 bases from J; junction bases left unmatched: 12. CDR3 sequence reads: CATSRQLLTGGPPDTQYF. CDR3 coding DNA: TGTGCCACCAGCAGACAACTATTGACAGGGGGCCCCCCAGATACGCAGTATTTT.

This chain links TRBV30 with TRBJ1-2, with 7 bases aligning to TRBD1. This CDR3 comprises 14 residues. V shed 4 bases, J shed 3 bases, and the junction held 8 bases outside the gene matches. Germline V gene lookup returns CDR1 GTSNPN and CDR2 SVGIG (reference sequence). For the CDR3, the DNA is TGTGCCTGGAATCCCACAGGGGCAGACTATGGCTACACCTTC. Its protein product is CAWNPTGADYGYTF.

V usage is TRBV7-9 and J usage is TRBJ2-1; D might be TRBD1 (6 bases). CDR1 is SEHNR, CDR2 FQNEAQ, per germline (reference sequence). Trimming cost V 4 bases and J 7 bases, with 14 bases left between them. The CDR3 is 14 residues long. The CDR3 nucleotides read TGTGCCAGCAGCTACAGGGCTAAATTTAATGAGCAGTTCTTC. The encoded protein is CASSYRAKFNEQFF.

The gene calls are TRBV19 and TRBJ1-6; D is possibly TRBD1 (5 bases). Between the trimmed V and J ends, which lost 5 bases and 7 bases, there was a span of 9 bases. Germline CDR1 reads LNHDA; CDR2 reads SQIVND (reference sequence). The CDR3 sequence is 13 residues long. The CDR3 sequence is CASSPGWNSPLHF. The CDR3 DNA reads as TGTGCCAGTAGTCCAGGGTGGAATTCACCCCTCCACTTT.

The chain couples TRBV7-2 to TRBJ1-1; D possibly corresponds to TRBD1 (6 bases). This CDR3 is 13 amino acids long. The germline gives CDR1 SGHTA, CDR2 FQGNSA. V was trimmed by 6 bases and J by 1 base, leaving 9 bases between them. The chain's CDR3 is CASSIRGNTEAFF. The CDR3 region has the DNA TGTGCCAGCAGTATCAGGGGGAACACTGAAGCTTTCTTT. The variable domain in full, with the rest retrieved from reference TRBV7-2 and TRBJ1-1, is GAGVSQSPSNKVTEKGKDVELRCDPISGHTALYWYRQSLGQGLEFLIYFQGNSAPDKSGLPSDRFSAERTGGSVSTLTIQRTQQEDSAVYLCASSIRGNTEAFFGQGTRLTVV.

The chain is built from TRBV4-3 and TRBJ2-2, with TRBD1 identical over 10 bases. The V and J ends lost 2 bases and 6 bases, in that order; junction bases with no gene match: 9. This CDR3 has 17 residues. The germline CDR1 and CDR2 sequences are LGHNA and YSLEER. The CDR3 coding sequence is TGCGCCAGCAGCCAAATCCGGACAGGGGGATTGGCCGGGGAGCTGTTTTTT. It yields the protein CASSQIRTGGLAGELFF.

This clone was counted once. The genes are TRBV5-4 and TRBJ2-2, with 12 bases matching TRBD2. In germline, CDR1 is SGHNT, CDR2 YYREEE (reference sequence). V dropped 4 bases and J dropped 4; count of bases not matched to a gene: 8. The CDR3 length is 17 residues. The CDR3 sequence is CASSGTQGLAGTGELFF. The CDR3 DNA follows: TGTGCCAGCAGCGGAACCCAGGGACTAGCGGGCACCGGGGAGCTGTTTTTT.